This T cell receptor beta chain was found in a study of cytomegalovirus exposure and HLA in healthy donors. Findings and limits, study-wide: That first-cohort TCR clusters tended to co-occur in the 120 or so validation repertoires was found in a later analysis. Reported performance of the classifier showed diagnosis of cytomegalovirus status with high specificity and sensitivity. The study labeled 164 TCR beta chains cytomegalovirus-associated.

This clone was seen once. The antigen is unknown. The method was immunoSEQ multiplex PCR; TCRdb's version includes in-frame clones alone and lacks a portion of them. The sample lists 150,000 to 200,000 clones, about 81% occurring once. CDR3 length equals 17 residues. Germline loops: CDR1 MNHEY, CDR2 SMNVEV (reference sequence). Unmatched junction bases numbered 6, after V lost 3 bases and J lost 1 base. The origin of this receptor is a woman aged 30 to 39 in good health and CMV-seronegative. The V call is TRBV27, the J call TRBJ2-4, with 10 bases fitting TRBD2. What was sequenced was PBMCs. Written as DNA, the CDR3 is TGTGCCAGCAGTTTCACTAGCGGGATAGGTGCCAAAAACATTCAGTACTTC. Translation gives CASSFTSGIGAKNIQYF.